The 8 T cell receptor beta chains below were found in one sample sequenced in a study of blood T cell repertoires in COVID-19. Generated by immunoSEQ multiplex PCR, the TCRdb table keeps only in-frame clones and is missing some. The table records under 75,000 clones, around 92% of them present only once. The source material was peripheral blood. These receptors were collected from a man aged 50-60 years with active COVID-19.

The gene calls are TRBV11-2 and TRBJ2-7; 14 nucleotides agree with TRBD2. The germline CDR1 and CDR2 sequences are SGHAT and FQNNGV. V shed 5 bases and J 4 bases; nucleotides not matched to a gene: 7. CDR3 length: 16 amino acids. The CDR3 protein is CASSPQGLAGVYEQYF. In DNA form, the CDR3 reads TGTGCCAGCAGCCCCCAGGGACTAGCGGGAGTTTACGAGCAGTACTTC.

In its sample, this clone was seen once. V and J are TRBV4-1 and TRBJ2-7, with D unclear. Germline assignment: CDR1 MGHRA and CDR2 YSYEKL. Trimming shortened V by 3 bases and J by 1 base, and 10 bases separated the two germline ends. The CDR3 totals 14 residues. The CDR3 DNA is TGCGCCAGCAGCCAGCCCTATAAGTCCTACGAGCAGTACTTC. Translation gives CASSQPYKSYEQYF.

The V call is TRBV6-5, the J call TRBJ2-7, with 12 bases that match TRBD2. Germline assignment: CDR1 MNHEY and CDR2 SVGAGI. The CDR3 consists of 14 residues. The trim removed 5 bases at V and 3 bases at J, leaving 2 bases unmatched. DNA of the CDR3: TGTGCCAGCAGTCGGACTAGCGGGAACTACGAGCAGTACTTC. It specifies CASSRTSGNYEQYF.

The CDR3 spells CASSLGHPGTKDGYTF. CDR3 DNA sequence: TGTGCCAGCAGCTTAGGTCACCCCGGGACAAAGGATGGCTACACCTTC. This sequence joins TRBV11-3 and TRBJ1-2; tentatively, D is TRBD1 (6 bases). CDR1 SGHNT and CDR2 YENEEA come from the germline V gene. The CDR3 loop spans 16 amino acids. The V gene lost 1 base and the J gene lost 6 bases, with 18 bases spanning the gap.

The chain carries TRBV5-8 and TRBJ2-3; 7 nucleotides line up with TRBD1. This CDR3 is 18 amino acids long. Germline lookup yields CDR1 SGHTS and CDR2 YDEGEE. V trimming: 4 bases; J trimming: 0 bases; junction bases outside the gene matches: 14. Written as DNA, the CDR3 is TGTGCCAGCAGCACCTCCACCGGGACAGTGAAAAGCACAGATACGCAGTATTTT. Translation: CASSTSTGTVKSTDTQYF.

The chain couples TRBV5-8 to TRBJ2-5; a weak D match, TRBD1 (5 bases). The CDR3 has 14 amino acids. Germline CDR1 is SGHTS and CDR2 is YDEGEE. V shed 4 bases and J shed 5 bases, with 15 bases lying between them. Here the CDR3 reads CASSLLRVRETQYF. The CDR3 DNA follows: TGTGCCAGCAGCCTTCTCAGGGTCCGGGAGACCCAGTACTTC.

This clone was detected once. The chain carries TRBV12-3 or TRBV12-4 and TRBJ1-2, with a tentative D call TRBD1 (5 bases). This CDR3 spans 13 amino acids. V dropped 2 bases and J dropped 8 bases, with 12 bases sitting between them. CDR3 region: CASSLYRGGGYTF. In DNA form, the CDR3 reads TGTGCCAGCAGTTTATATAGGGGTGGAGGCTACACCTTC.

This clone was observed once. The chain couples TRBV6-2 or TRBV6-3 to TRBJ2-2, with 7 bases that match TRBD1. V lost 2 bases, J lost 3 bases, and 9 bases stayed unmatched. The CDR3 covers 17 residues. Germline V gene data show CDR1 as MNHEY and CDR2 as SVGEGT. The chain's CDR3 is CASSYTTGTVYTGELFF. The CDR3 DNA sequence: TGTGCCAGCAGTTACACAACCGGGACAGTATACACCGGGGAGCTGTTTTTT.